These 11 T cell receptor beta chains were sequenced from one sample in a study of cytomegalovirus exposure and HLA in healthy donors (dated by TCRdb to the late 2010s). Receptors were amplified or captured by the immunoSEQ multiplex PCR assay. For the multiplex PCR, a mixture combining 60 forward primers for TCR Vbeta segments and 13 reverse primers for TCR Jbeta segments was used. Here the immuneACCESS table is served through TCRdb, limited to in-frame sequences with V and J called. Missing clones are a known gap in these copies; in checked studies unresolved V genes cover under half, and the rest lacks a known reason. The sample profile shows 150,000 to 200,000 clones; around 78% of them were found once. The top ten clonotypes cover roughly 1.6% of the sample. Specimen: PBMCs. Receptors originate from a man aged 35-49 years in good health and CMV-seronegative.

The rearrangement joins TRBV19 to TRBJ1-2; 10 nucleotides line up with TRBD1. The CDR3 extends over 18 amino acids. Germline lookup yields CDR1 LNHDA and CDR2 SQIVND (reference sequence). V lost 5 bases to trimming and J lost 5 bases; unmatched junction nucleotides: 17. CDR3 bases: TGTGCCAGTAGTTCGCGACTCACTCCGGGACAGGGGTATTATGGCTACACCTTC. It translates to CASSSRLTPGQGYYGYTF.

This clone has a single count. This chain joins TRBV6-6 and TRBJ2-7; D is perhaps TRBD1 (5 bases). The CDR3 is made up of 13 amino acids. The V and J ends lost 0 bases and 4 bases respectively, with 7 bases between them. The germline V gene has CDR1 MNHNY and CDR2 SVGAGI (reference sequence). CDR3 sequence: CASSYSKGYEQYF. CDR3 DNA: TGTGCCAGCAGTTACTCGAAGGGGTACGAGCAGTACTTC.

The chain combines TRBV28 with TRBJ2-1; 9 bases fit TRBD2. The CDR3 totals 15 residues. V lost 6 bases, J lost 3 bases, and 6 bases stayed unmatched. Germline V gene data show CDR1 as MDHEN and CDR2 as SYDVKM. The CDR3 loop is CASSRGLAIYNEQFF. DNA for the CDR3: TGTGCCAGCAGCCGCGGACTAGCGATCTACAATGAGCAGTTCTTC.

The J gene is TRBJ2-7, the V gene TRBV9; 11 bases map to TRBD2. Germline V CDR1 and CDR2: SGDLS, YYNGEE. The trim removed 3 bases at V and 2 bases at J, leaving 7 bases unmatched. The CDR3 extends over 16 amino acids. CDR3: CASSGSGTSGTYEQYF. The CDR3 DNA reads as TGTGCCAGCAGCGGCTCCGGGACTAGCGGTACCTACGAGCAGTACTTC. The whole variable domain, filled in from reference TRBV9 and TRBJ2-7, reads DSGVTQTPKHLITATGQRVTLRCSPRSGDLSVYWYQQSLDQGLQFLIQYYNGEERAKGNILERFSAQQFPDLHSELNLSSLELGDSALYFCASSGSGTSGTYEQYFGPGTRLTVT.

The V and J genes are TRBV28 and TRBJ1-1, with D perhaps TRBD1 (6 bases). Trimming shortened V by 2 bases and J by 1 base, and 11 bases separated the two germline ends. CDR1 MDHEN and CDR2 SYDVKM come from the germline V gene. This CDR3 is built from 15 residues. CDR3 loop: CASSLRSTGNTEAFF. CDR3 DNA: TGTGCCAGCAGTTTACGGTCGACAGGGAACACTGAAGCTTTCTTT.

This clone was detected only once. The rearrangement uses TRBV28 and TRBJ1-5; no reliable D call. Trimming stripped 8 bases from V and 10 bases from J, with 12 bases between. From germline, CDR1 is MDHEN and CDR2 SYDVKM. The CDR3 has 11 residues. CDR3 region: CASGRNIPQHF. The CDR3 nucleotides are TGTGCCAGCGGGCGCAATATACCCCAGCATTTT.

Comments on this clone: At one of its ends the junction is not consistent with the germline gene, which may arise from a read error. The V and J genes are TRBV11-2 and TRBJ2-6, with 7 bases that match TRBD2. The CDR3 spans 16 residues. Germline assignment: CDR1 SGHAT and CDR2 FQNNGV. CDR3: CASWEGGYSGANGLTF. The DNA for the CDR3 is TGTGCCAGCTGGGAGGGCGGCTACTCTGGGGCCAACGGCCTGACTTTC. The full variable domain, its missing parts supplied by reference TRBV11-2 and TRBJ2-6, is EAGVAQSPRYKIIEKRQSVAFWCNPISGHATLYWYQQILGQGPKLLIQFQNNGVVDDSQLPKDRFSAERLKGVDSTLKIQPAKLEDSAVYLCASWEGGYSGANGLTFGAGSRLTVL.

This clone was counted between two and nine times. J is TRBJ1-2 and V is TRBV30, with a weak D call TRBD1 (6 bases). The CDR3 is 14 amino acids. Trimming removed 1 base from V and 8 bases from J, with 17 bases in between. Looked up from germline, CDR1 is GTSNPN and CDR2 is SVGIG (reference sequence). For the CDR3, the DNA is TGTGCCTGGAGTGCCGGACAGACCAAGGGAGGCTACACCTTC. Protein product: CAWSAGQTKGGYTF.

The J gene is TRBJ2-7, the V gene TRBV4-2, with 8 bases aligning to TRBD2. CDR1 and CDR2 from the germline V gene are LGHNA and YNFKEQ. The CDR3 has 17 amino acids. V was clipped by 4 bases and J by 4 bases; unmatched bases: 15. The DNA for the CDR3 is TGTGCCAGCAGCCCATTTACAGGTAGCGGGATCGGGTACGAGCAGTACTTC. Its translation is CASSPFTGSGIGYEQYF.

This clone was observed once. The chain couples TRBV19 to TRBJ1-1, with D unresolved. Germline CDR1 LNHDA, CDR2 SQIVND (reference sequence). The CDR3 runs to 14 residues. Trimming removed 3 bases from V and 5 bases from J, with 13 bases in between. The DNA for the CDR3 is TGTGCCAGTAGTATTTTCCCGGGAGGGACTGAAGCTTTCTTT. Amino acid sequence: CASSIFPGGTEAFF.

This chain uses TRBV15 with TRBJ2-3; weak D call: TRBD2 (6 bases). The V gene's germline CDR1 is LNHNV and CDR2 YYDKDF (reference sequence). Trimming cost V 0 bases and J 1 base, with 11 bases left between them. CDR3 size: 16 residues. CDR3 region: CATSRDLASGTDTQYF. Written as DNA, the CDR3 is TGTGCCACCAGCAGAGATTTGGCTAGCGGCACAGATACGCAGTATTTT.